These 23 T cell receptor beta chains originate from one sample sequenced in a study of cytomegalovirus exposure and HLA in healthy donors. PCR amplification relied on 60 Vbeta primers (plus 13 Jbeta primers). Sequencing was performed with immunoSEQ multiplex PCR; in TCRdb, only in-frame clones are kept and a portion is missing. The sample lists about 200,000 clones; around nine tenths were seen once. Sequencing input: PBMCs. The receptors come from a woman aged 25 to 39 in good health and CMV-seronegative.

The chain links TRBV11-3 to TRBJ2-7; 7 bases are shared with TRBD2. Trimming cost V 5 bases and J 4 bases; bases outside gene matches: 8. The CDR3 length is 14 residues. Germline V CDR1 and CDR2: SGHNT, YENEEA. The CDR3 sequence is CASSPGGLPYEQYF. The CDR3 bases are TGTGCCAGCAGCCCTGGGGGACTACCATACGAGCAGTACTTC.

This chain connects TRBV5-1 to TRBJ2-7, with D unresolved. This CDR3 has 15 amino acids. Germline-derived CDR1 and CDR2 are SGHRS and YFSETQ. V gave up 0 bases and J gave up 1 base, with 11 bases separating them. The CDR3 sequence is CASSLEMRQSYEQYF. The CDR3 region has the DNA TGCGCCAGCAGCTTGGAAATGCGCCAATCCTACGAGCAGTACTTC.

V usage is TRBV15 and J usage is TRBJ2-1; TRBD2 matches at 8 bases. Losses at the gene ends were 5 bases for V and 9 bases for J; bases not matched to a gene: 6. The CDR3 is 13 residues long. CDR1 is LNHNV, CDR2 YYDKDF, per germline (reference sequence). CDR3 coding DNA: TGTGCCACCAGCGCCGGGGGGGCCTTTGAGCAGTTCTTC. Protein sequence: CATSAGGAFEQFF. Based on the CDR3 plus reference TRBV15 and TRBJ2-1, the full variable domain is DAMVIQNPRYQVTQFGKPVTLSCSQTLNHNVMYWYQQKSSQAPKLLFHYYDKDFNNEADTPDNFQSRRPNTSFCFLDIRSPGLGDTAMYLCATSAGGAFEQFFGPGTRLTVL.

The chain uses TRBV10-2 and TRBJ1-2; 9 nucleotides match TRBD1. Looked up from germline, CDR1 is WSHSY and CDR2 is SAAADI. V gave up 2 bases and J gave up 5 bases; unmatched junction bases: 6. The CDR3 length is 15 residues. Here the CDR3 DNA reads TGCGCCAGCAGTGAGAAACAGGGGGCGTCTTATGGCTACACCTTC. The encoded protein is CASSEKQGASYGYTF.

The V call is TRBV7-9, the J call TRBJ2-3; a possible D gene is TRBD1 (6 bases). Germline CDR1 reads SEHNR; CDR2 reads FQNEAQ (reference sequence). The germline V and J ends were trimmed by 4 bases and 1 base, with 18 bases remaining between them. The CDR3 is made up of 17 amino acids. CDR3 nucleotides: TGTGCCAGCAGCTCGACAGACAGGCCACCGGGCACAGATACGCAGTATTTT. This codes for CASSSTDRPPGTDTQYF.

J is TRBJ1-2 and V is TRBV19; the D gene is possibly TRBD1 (5 bases). This CDR3 is built from 16 residues. The V and J ends lost 3 bases and 4 bases respectively, with 18 bases between them. CDR1 is LNHDA, CDR2 SQIVND, per germline (reference sequence). In nucleotides, the CDR3 is TGTGCCAGTAGTATTCAACCCCGACAGAAGATCTATGGCTACACCTTC. Translated: CASSIQPRQKIYGYTF.

The chain links TRBV4-2 to TRBJ1-4, with unresolved D. The V end lost 0 bases, the J end lost 0 bases, and 8 bases lay between the germline ends. The CDR3 runs 16 residues. Germline V CDR1 and CDR2: LGHNA, YNFKEQ. The CDR3 nucleotides are TGTGCCAGCAGCCAAGACGCGGGCGCAACTAATGAAAAACTGTTTTTT. Translation gives CASSQDAGATNEKLFF.

The chain links TRBV5-1 to TRBJ2-6, with TRBD1 matching over 9 bases. This CDR3 is 20 amino acids long. V dropped 5 bases and J dropped 0; count of bases not matched to a gene: 15. Germline CDR1 is SGHRS and CDR2 is YFSETQ. The CDR3 region is CASSLPIGQGMPSGANVLTF. The DNA for the CDR3 is TGCGCCAGCAGTCTACCCATTGGACAGGGGATGCCCTCTGGGGCCAACGTCCTGACTTTC.

V is TRBV6-6 and J is TRBJ2-7; D is unresolved. Looked up from germline, CDR1 is MNHNY and CDR2 is SVGAGI (reference sequence). The germline V and J ends were trimmed by 5 bases and 5 bases, with 10 bases remaining between them. The CDR3 spans 12 residues. The CDR3 here is CASSPHRDEQYF. CDR3 coding DNA: TGTGCCAGCAGTCCCCACCGAGACGAGCAGTACTTC.

This rearrangement joins TRBV4-2 to TRBJ2-1, with D possibly being TRBD2 (5 bases). Looked up from germline, CDR1 is LGHNA and CDR2 is YNFKEQ. The CDR3 consists of 17 residues. The V end lost 4 bases, the J end lost 6 bases, and 22 bases lay between the germline ends. The CDR3 nucleotides are TGTGCCAGCAGCCCTCTTATCGATCCCTCAACTAGCAATGAGCAGTTCTTC. Translating it yields CASSPLIDPSTSNEQFF.

CDR3 protein: CASSEHPGPGVGDEQFF. The DNA of the CDR3 is TGTGCCAGCAGTGAACACCCGGGACCAGGGGTTGGGGATGAGCAGTTCTTC. The chain has TRBV6-1 and TRBJ2-1; D possibly corresponds to TRBD1 (6 bases). The CDR3 sequence is 17 residues long. Trimming took off 2 bases at V and 8 bases at J, with 22 bases between the two ends. Germline V CDR1 and CDR2: MNHNS, SASEGT.

The chain couples TRBV19 to TRBJ2-7; D is ambiguous. Germline V gene lookup returns CDR1 LNHDA and CDR2 SQIVND (reference sequence). The CDR3 consists of 15 residues. With 3 bases removed from V and 0 bases from J, the gap between germline ends came to 12 bases. CDR3 residues: CASSIDVGFSYEQYF. The CDR3 nucleotides are TGTGCCAGTAGTATCGACGTGGGCTTCTCCTACGAGCAGTACTTC.

This chain joins TRBV5-5 and TRBJ2-7; 7 bases are shared with TRBD2. The junction had 4 bases not matched to a gene; V was cut back by 4 bases and J by 0 bases. The CDR3 consists of 14 residues. The germline V gene encodes CDR1 SGHKS and CDR2 YYEKEE (reference sequence). CDR3 sequence: CASSRTSDSYEQYF. CDR3 DNA sequence: TGTGCCAGCAGCCGCACTAGCGACTCCTACGAGCAGTACTTC.

The J gene is TRBJ2-5, the V gene TRBV11-2; D is possibly TRBD1 (6 bases). Trimming cost V 3 bases and J 5 bases, with 13 bases left between them. Germline values: CDR1 SGHAT, CDR2 FQNNGV. This CDR3 region has 14 residues. CDR3 bases: TGTGCCAGCAGCTTGGGGGCCGGGATGGAGACCCAGTACTTC. It yields the protein CASSLGAGMETQYF.

The chain is built from TRBV27 and TRBJ2-1, with a weak D call TRBD2 (6 bases). Germline-derived CDR1 and CDR2 are MNHEY and SMNVEV (reference sequence). V lost 5 bases and J 1 base, leaving 15 bases between the germline ends. The CDR3 is made up of 16 amino acids. The CDR3, as DNA: TGTGCCAGCAGTCCCTGGGGGGATTTGTCCTACAATGAGCAGTTCTTC. Translation gives CASSPWGDLSYNEQFF.

The V and J genes are TRBV5-1 and TRBJ2-2, with D uncertain. CDR1 SGHRS and CDR2 YFSETQ come from the germline V gene. Trimming left V 4 bases short and J 2 bases short, with 15 bases between. The CDR3 runs to 16 residues. Written as DNA, the CDR3 is TGCGCCAGCAGCACCTACCGGGTCATAAACACCGGGGAGCTGTTTTTT. Translation gives CASSTYRVINTGELFF.

The chain has TRBV5-1 and TRBJ2-7, with a weak D call TRBD1 (5 bases). With 2 bases removed from V and 0 bases from J, the gap between germline ends came to 9 bases. The CDR3 has 14 residues. CDR1 is SGHRS, CDR2 YFSETQ, per germline. The CDR3 DNA sequence: TGCGCCAGCAGCTTACTGACAGACTCCTACGAGCAGTACTTC. Its protein is CASSLLTDSYEQYF. Filled out from reference TRBV5-1 and TRBJ2-7, the complete variable domain reads KAGVTQTPRYLIKTRGQQVTLSCSPISGHRSVSWYQQTPGQGLQFLFEYFSETQRNKGNFPGRFSGRQFSNSRSEMNVSTLELGDSALYLCASSLLTDSYEQYFGPGTRLTVT.

The chain is built from TRBV2 and TRBJ2-7; 10 nucleotides line up with TRBD1. This CDR3 is built from 13 residues. V dropped 10 bases and J dropped 7; count of bases not matched to a gene: 10. Germline V lookup: CDR1 SNHLY, CDR2 FYNNEI. In DNA, the CDR3 is TGTGCCACCACTGGGACAGGGGTCCTGGAGCAGTACTTC. This encodes CATTGTGVLEQYF.

The chain joins TRBV2 to TRBJ1-1, with a possible D match to TRBD1 (5 bases). The germline V gene encodes CDR1 SNHLY and CDR2 FYNNEI. The ends were cut back, 7 bases at V and 1 base at J, with 19 bases in the middle. This CDR3 has 16 amino acids. CDR3 sequence (DNA): TGTGCCAGCACCCCGGGACTCAGGGTCTCGAACACTGAAGCTTTCTTT. This codes for CASTPGLRVSNTEAFF.

The J gene is TRBJ2-1, the V gene TRBV28; tentatively, D is TRBD2 (5 bases). V was trimmed by 1 base and J by 7 bases, leaving 14 bases between them. Per the germline V gene, CDR1 is MDHEN and CDR2 is SYDVKM. The CDR3 runs to 15 residues. DNA for the CDR3: TGTGCCAGCAGTTTATTCCTTGGGAGCTTGAATGAGCAGTTCTTC. Translating gives CASSLFLGSLNEQFF.

The V gene is TRBV5-1, the J gene TRBJ2-1, with 10 positions matching TRBD2. In germline, CDR1 is SGHRS, CDR2 YFSETQ. The ends lost 6 bases at V and 2 bases at J; junction bases unmatched: 5. The CDR3 runs to 15 residues. CDR3 region: CASNPSGSTYNEQFF. Written as DNA, the CDR3 is TGCGCCAGCAACCCTAGCGGGAGTACCTACAATGAGCAGTTCTTC.

The chain combines TRBV18 with TRBJ1-2, with 7 bases identical to TRBD1. CDR1 KGHSH and CDR2 LQKENI come from the germline V gene. The CDR3 spans 13 residues. V trimming: 3 bases; J trimming: 4 bases; junction bases outside the gene matches: 2. CDR3 nucleotides: TGTGCCAGCTCACCTAGGGACAGCTATGGCTACACCTTC. This sequence encodes CASSPRDSYGYTF.

J is TRBJ1-5 and V is TRBV4-1, with D unresolved. The CDR3 has 14 residues. V was shortened by 0 bases and J by 5 bases, with 8 bases between the two germline ends. Germline V gene sequence: CDR1 MGHRA, CDR2 YSYEKL. For the CDR3, the DNA is TGCGCCAGCAGCCAAGATGTCCTTTATCAGCCCCAGCATTTT. Translated, it gives CASSQDVLYQPQHF.